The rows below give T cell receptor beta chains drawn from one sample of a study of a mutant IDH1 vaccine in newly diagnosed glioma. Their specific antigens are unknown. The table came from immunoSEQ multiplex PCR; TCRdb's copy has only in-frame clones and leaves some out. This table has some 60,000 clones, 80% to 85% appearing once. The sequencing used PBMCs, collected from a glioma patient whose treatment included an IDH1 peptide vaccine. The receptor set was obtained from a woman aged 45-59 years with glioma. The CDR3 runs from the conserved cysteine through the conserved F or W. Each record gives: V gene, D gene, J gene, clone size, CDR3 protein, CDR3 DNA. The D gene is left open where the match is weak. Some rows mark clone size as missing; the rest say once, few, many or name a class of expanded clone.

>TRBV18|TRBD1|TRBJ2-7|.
CASQTQGANSYEQYF
TGTGCCAGCCAAACCCAGGGGGCTAACTCCTACGAGCAGTACTTC
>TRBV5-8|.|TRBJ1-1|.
CASSFAQGLNTEAFF
TGTGCCAGCAGCTTTGCCCAGGGGTTGAACACTGAAGCTTTCTTT
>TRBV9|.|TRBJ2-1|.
CASSVAPSSYNEQFF
TGTGCCAGCAGCGTAGCGCCTAGCTCCTACAATGAGCAGTTCTTC
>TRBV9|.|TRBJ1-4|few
CASSVGPGEKLFF
.
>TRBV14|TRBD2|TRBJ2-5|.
CASSRPAGGGETQYF
TGTGCCAGCAGCCGACCAGCGGGGGGCGGGGAGACCCAGTACTTC
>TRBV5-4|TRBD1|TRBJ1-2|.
CASSLDGTGYGYTF
TGTGCCAGCAGCTTGGACGGGACAGGTTATGGCTACACCTTC
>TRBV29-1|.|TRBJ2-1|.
CSVGRQVLYNEQFF
TGCAGCGTTGGAAGACAGGTTCTCTACAATGAGCAGTTCTTC
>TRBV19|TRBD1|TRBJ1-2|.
CASSTGQGGYGYTF
TGTGCCAGTAGTACGGGACAGGGAGGCTATGGCTACACCTTC
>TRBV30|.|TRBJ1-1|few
CAWSVGTTNTEAFF
TGTGCCTGGAGTGTCGGGACAACGAACACTGAAGCTTTCTTT
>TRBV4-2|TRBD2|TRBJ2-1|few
CASSQYGLAGAYNEQFF
TGTGCCAGCAGCCAATACGGACTAGCGGGGGCTTACAATGAGCAGTTCTTC
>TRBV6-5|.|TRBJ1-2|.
CASSYGTGPTYGYTF
TGTGCCAGCAGTTACGGTACAGGGCCAACCTATGGCTACACCTTC
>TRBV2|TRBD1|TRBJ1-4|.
CASRKTGGDEKLFF
TGTGCCAGCAGGAAGACAGGGGGGGACGAAAAACTGTTTTTT
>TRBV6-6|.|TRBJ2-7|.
CASTGAGAEQYF
TGTGCCAGCACCGGGGCGGGGGCCGAGCAGTACTTC
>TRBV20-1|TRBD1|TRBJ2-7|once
CSAGQVYEQYF
TGCAGTGCGGGACAGGTCTACGAGCAGTACTTC
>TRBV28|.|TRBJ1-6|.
CASSFPIPNSPLHF
TGTGCCAGCAGTTTCCCCATTCCTAATTCACCCCTCCACTTT
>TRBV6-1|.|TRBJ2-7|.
CASSDARFVGPSEQYF
TGTGCCAGCAGTGACGCACGTTTTGTGGGCCCCTCCGAGCAGTACTTC
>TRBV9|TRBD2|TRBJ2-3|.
CASSVLAGAADTQYF
TGTGCCAGCAGCGTGCTAGCGGGGGCAGCAGATACGCAGTATTTT
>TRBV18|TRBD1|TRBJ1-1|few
CASSSGQGDTEAFF
TGTGCCAGCTCTTCGGGACAGGGGGACACTGAAGCTTTCTTT
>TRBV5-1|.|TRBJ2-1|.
CASSLTGALYNEQFF
TGCGCCAGCAGCTTGACGGGGGCCCTATACAATGAGCAGTTCTTC
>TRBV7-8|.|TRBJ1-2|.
CASSSLSKVNYGYTF
TGTGCCAGCAGCTCCCTTTCCAAAGTCAACTATGGCTACACCTTC
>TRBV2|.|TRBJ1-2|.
CASRGADEPDYTF
TGTGCCAGTAGAGGGGCAGACGAGCCGGACTACACCTTC
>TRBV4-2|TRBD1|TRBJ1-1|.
CASSQGMGRTGMNTEAFF
TGTGCCAGCAGCCAAGGTATGGGGAGGACAGGCATGAACACTGAAGCTTTCTTT